These 29 T cell receptor beta chains share one sample of origin, sequenced in a study of cytomegalovirus exposure and HLA in healthy donors. Primers: 60 Vbeta forward and 13 Jbeta reverse. Produced via immunoSEQ multiplex PCR; TCRdb's table is partial and in-frame only. This sample's table has approximately 150,000 clones. The sample comprised PBMCs. All receptors derive from a woman aged 40 to 50 in good health and CMV-seronegative.

The chain employs TRBV7-8 and TRBJ2-1; 7 bases line up with TRBD2. The CDR3 is 14 amino acids. CDR1 is SGHVS and CDR2 is FQNEAQ in the germline V gene. The junction had 3 bases not matched to a gene; V was cut back by 5 bases and J by 2 bases. CDR3 coding DNA: TGTGCCAGCAGCGGGGGGACTACCTACAATGAGCAGTTCTTC. This sequence encodes CASSGGTTYNEQFF.

The chain is built from TRBV10-2 and TRBJ1-5; D ambiguous. Germline values: CDR1 WSHSY, CDR2 SAAADI. The CDR3 has 13 residues. V was clipped by 6 bases and J by 7 bases, with 13 bases between them. CDR3 DNA: TGCGCCAGCAGCCCCTCAGGTGAACAGCCCCAGCATTTT. Amino acids: CASSPSGEQPQHF.

The rearrangement uses TRBV7-2 and TRBJ1-2, with TRBD1 matching over 8 bases. V lost 5 bases and J lost 2; bases outside the gene matches: 4. CDR1 SGHTA and CDR2 FQGNSA come from the germline V gene. There are 14 residues in the CDR3. The CDR3 region is CASSTGQDNYGYTF. DNA of the CDR3: TGTGCCAGCAGCACGGGACAGGACAACTATGGCTACACCTTC.

This chain links TRBV4-3 with TRBJ2-5; possible D gene TRBD2, 6 bases. Per the germline V gene, CDR1 is LGHNA and CDR2 is YSLEER. The CDR3 runs to 19 residues. V lost 0 bases and J lost 3, with 23 bases in between. CDR3 DNA sequence: TGCGCCAGCAGCCAAGAATTTACTCGAGACTTTTCGGGGGAAGAGACCCAGTACTTC. The encoded protein is CASSQEFTRDFSGEETQYF.

The rearrangement links TRBV5-6 to TRBJ1-6, with D possibly matching TRBD1 (6 bases). The germline V and J ends were trimmed by 4 bases and 9 bases, with 14 bases remaining between them. CDR1 is SGHDT, CDR2 YYEEEE, per germline. The CDR3 spans 14 residues. This CDR3 reads CASSPDQGSSPLHF. The CDR3 DNA follows: TGTGCCAGCAGCCCGGACCAGGGGAGTTCACCCCTCCACTTT.

The chain combines TRBV7-2 with TRBJ2-1; 8 bases align to TRBD1. CDR3 length: 13 amino acids. CDR1 and CDR2 (germline): SGHTA, FQGNSA. J lost 13 bases, V lost 4 bases, and 9 bases had no gene match. The CDR3 spells CASSSDRGRPQFF. CDR3 nucleotide sequence: TGTGCCAGCAGCTCCGACAGGGGCAGACCCCAGTTCTTC.

The chain employs TRBV7-9 and TRBJ1-6; 7 bases agree with TRBD1. The CDR3 is 14 residues long. With V trimmed by 6 bases and J by 7 bases, 6 bases remained unmatched. The germline CDR1 and CDR2 sequences are SEHNR and FQNEAQ (reference sequence). CDR3 amino acids: CASRMTGKNSPLHF. The CDR3 nucleotides read TGTGCCAGCAGGATGACAGGGAAGAATTCACCCCTCCACTTT. Using reference TRBV7-9 and TRBJ1-6 for the parts outside the CDR3, the full variable domain is DTGVSQNPRHKITKRGQNVTFRCDPISEHNRLYWYRQTLGQGPEFLTYFQNEAQLEKSRLLSDRFSAERPKGSFSTLEIQRTEQGDSAMYLCASRMTGKNSPLHFGNGTRLTVT.

The chain combines TRBV19 with TRBJ1-1; possibly TRBD1 for D (6 bases). V lost 5 bases to trimming and J lost 3 bases, with 16 bases between them. This CDR3 contains 15 residues. Germline V gene sequence: CDR1 LNHDA, CDR2 SQIVND (reference sequence). This CDR3 reads CASSERTGIDTEAFF. The CDR3 bases are TGTGCCAGTAGTGAACGTACAGGGATCGACACTGAAGCTTTCTTT.

The rearrangement uses TRBV27 and TRBJ2-1, with 8 positions matching TRBD2. The V gene's germline CDR1 is MNHEY and CDR2 SMNVEV (reference sequence). This CDR3 has 16 amino acids. V was pared by 5 bases and J by 8 bases, with 14 bases of the junction left unmatched. This chain's CDR3 is CASSLRLSGGGDEQFF. The CDR3 coding sequence is TGTGCCAGCAGTCTACGGTTGAGCGGGGGCGGGGATGAGCAGTTCTTC.

The rearrangement uses TRBV5-1 and TRBJ2-3; 9 bases map to TRBD2. Germline CDR1 reads SGHRS; CDR2 reads YFSETQ. Germline trimming cut 6 bases from V and 6 bases from J; bases unmatched to any gene: 8. The CDR3 covers 14 residues. The CDR3 loop reads CASTKGTSLDTQYF. CDR3 coding DNA: TGCGCCAGCACCAAAGGGACTAGCCTGGATACGCAGTATTTT. The full variable domain, completed using reference TRBV5-1 and TRBJ2-3, is KAGVTQTPRYLIKTRGQQVTLSCSPISGHRSVSWYQQTPGQGLQFLFEYFSETQRNKGNFPGRFSGRQFSNSRSEMNVSTLELGDSALYLCASTKGTSLDTQYFGPGTRLTVL.

V and J are TRBV6-6 and TRBJ1-1; unclear D gene. The CDR3 is made up of 13 amino acids. V shed 2 bases and J shed 6 bases, with 10 bases lying between them. Germline CDR1 and CDR2: MNHNY and SVGAGI (reference sequence). The CDR3 here is CASSYPGSAEAFF. CDR3 sequence (DNA): TGTGCCAGCAGTTACCCGGGGAGCGCTGAAGCTTTCTTT.

V gene TRBV6-5 combines with J gene TRBJ1-3, with D perhaps TRBD1 (6 bases). CDR1 is MNHEY and CDR2 is SVGAGI in the germline V gene. With 7 bases removed from V and 2 bases from J, the gap between germline ends came to 12 bases. CDR3 length: 14 amino acids. CDR3 nucleotide sequence: TGTGCCAGCAACAAACAGGGTACTGGAAACACCATATATTTT. It codes for CASNKQGTGNTIYF.

V gene TRBV6-1 combines with J gene TRBJ2-7, with TRBD2 matching 8 bases. This CDR3 is built from 17 residues. The J segment lost 4 bases and the V segment lost 1 base, leaving 12 bases of the junction unmatched. Per the germline V gene, CDR1 is MNHNS and CDR2 is SASEGT. The CDR3 is CASSEDGWRGAIYEQYV. CDR3 coding DNA: TGTGCCAGCAGTGAAGATGGATGGCGGGGGGCCATATACGAGCAGTACGTC.

In DNA form, the CDR3 reads TGTGCCAGCAGCTTTGACATAAATGGCTACACCTTC. It encodes CASSFDINGYTF. J is TRBJ1-2 and V is TRBV6-6; no clear D. The germline gives CDR1 MNHNY, CDR2 SVGAGI (reference sequence). The V end lost 6 bases, the J end lost 6 bases, and 11 bases lay between the germline ends. CDR3 size: 12 residues.

The chain uses TRBV28 and TRBJ1-3; D might be TRBD1 (5 bases). Deletions cut 6 bases from V and 0 bases from J, with 12 bases between. The CDR3 is made up of 15 amino acids. Germline assignment: CDR1 MDHEN and CDR2 SYDVKM. The CDR3 region is CASSPGGFSGNTIYF. The DNA for the CDR3 is TGTGCCAGCAGCCCGGGGGGGTTCTCTGGAAACACCATATATTTT.

The gene calls are TRBV7-3 and TRBJ2-1; 10 bases map to TRBD2. This CDR3 contains 15 residues. V shed 5 bases and J 4 bases; nucleotides not matched to a gene: 5. CDR1 is SGHTA and CDR2 is FQGTGA in the germline V gene. This CDR3 is CASSLERGGYNEQFF. The CDR3 DNA sequence: TGTGCCAGCAGCCTGGAGCGGGGGGGATACAATGAGCAGTTCTTC.

V and J are TRBV16 and TRBJ1-6; 7 positions agree with TRBD1. Germline trimming cut 4 bases from V and 12 bases from J; bases unmatched to any gene: 6. This CDR3 region has 13 residues. CDR1 is KGHSY and CDR2 is FQNENV in the germline V gene. The DNA of the CDR3 is TGTGCCAGCAGCCCCGACAGGGATGTACCCCTCCACTTT. Translation gives CASSPDRDVPLHF.

V usage is TRBV5-4 and J usage is TRBJ2-6, with D maybe TRBD2 (5 bases). The CDR3 runs 16 residues. The V end lost 0 bases, the J end lost 3 bases, and 10 bases lay between the germline ends. Germline-derived CDR1 and CDR2 are SGHNT and YYREEE (reference sequence). The CDR3 here is CASSLERDYGANVLTF. The CDR3 DNA follows: TGTGCCAGCAGCTTGGAACGGGATTATGGGGCCAACGTCCTGACTTTC.

The chain recombines TRBV7-2 with TRBJ2-5; the match to TRBD2 covers 7 bases. The germline V gene encodes CDR1 SGHTA and CDR2 FQGNSA. V lost 2 bases, J lost 2 bases, and 2 bases stayed unmatched. The CDR3 has 14 residues. DNA for the CDR3: TGTGCCAGCAGCTTAATGGGAGGGCAAGAGACCCAGTACTTC. Translating gives CASSLMGGQETQYF. The variable domain in full, completed from reference TRBV7-2 and TRBJ2-5, reads GAGVSQSPSNKVTEKGKDVELRCDPISGHTALYWYRQSLGQGLEFLIYFQGNSAPDKSGLPSDRFSAERTGGSVSTLTIQRTQQEDSAVYLCASSLMGGQETQYFGPGTRLLVL.

The genes are TRBV10-2 and TRBJ1-2; no reliable D call. V shed 2 bases and J shed 7 bases, with 11 bases lying between them. This CDR3 spans 13 amino acids. Per germline, CDR1 WSHSY and CDR2 SAAADI. CDR3 region: CASSEGHSTGYTF. The DNA of the CDR3 is TGCGCCAGCAGTGAGGGGCACTCTACTGGCTACACCTTC.

The chain joins TRBV7-2 to TRBJ1-1, with 11 bases fitting TRBD1. CDR3 length equals 11 residues. Germline CDR1 is SGHTA and CDR2 is FQGNSA. Unmatched junction bases numbered 5, after V lost 7 bases and J lost 13 bases. CDR3 sequence: CASNPGQGGFF. CDR3 DNA: TGTGCCAGCAACCCGGGACAGGGGGGTTTCTTT.

As to this clone: This specimen includes other DNA sequences encoding the same CDR3. The chain couples TRBV5-1 to TRBJ1-4; D not resolved. Trimming removed 1 base from V and 0 bases from J, with 7 bases in between. There are 15 residues in the CDR3. Germline V gene sequence: CDR1 SGHRS, CDR2 YFSETQ. The DNA for the CDR3 is TGCGCCAGCAGCTTGAGAGGGTCAACTAATGAAAAACTGTTTTTT. Amino acid sequence: CASSLRGSTNEKLFF.

The V and J genes are TRBV29-1 and TRBJ1-1; 7 bases fit TRBD1. V shed 7 bases and J 4 bases; nucleotides not matched to a gene: 9. This CDR3 comprises 13 residues. CDR1 is SQVTM, CDR2 ANQGSEA, per germline. This chain's CDR3 is CSAHTGDGTEAFF. The DNA of the CDR3 is TGCAGCGCTCACACAGGGGACGGCACTGAAGCTTTCTTT.

The rearrangement joins TRBV5-1 to TRBJ2-3, with D possibly matching TRBD1 (5 bases). Germline assignment: CDR1 SGHRS and CDR2 YFSETQ. The length of the CDR3 is 16 residues. V lost 2 bases to trimming and J lost 4 bases, with 17 bases between them. The CDR3 is CASSFTGGIDADTQYF. CDR3 coding DNA: TGCGCCAGCAGCTTTACAGGCGGTATCGACGCAGATACGCAGTATTTT.

The genes are TRBV28 and TRBJ2-7, with D possibly TRBD1 on 6 matching bases. The CDR3 sequence is 12 residues long. The V end was cut by 6 bases, the J end by 5 bases, with 11 bases between. Germline CDR1 reads MDHEN; CDR2 reads SYDVKM. The CDR3 loop reads CASRSQGHEQYV. CDR3 DNA: TGTGCCAGCAGATCACAGGGTCACGAGCAGTACGTC.

The gene calls are TRBV19 and TRBJ2-7; possibly TRBD1 for D (6 bases). The CDR3 is 15 residues long. The V and J ends lost 1 base and 2 bases respectively, with 12 bases between them. Germline V gives CDR1 LNHDA, CDR2 SQIVND (reference sequence). This CDR3 is CASSIVAGEPYEQYF. The CDR3 DNA reads TGTGCCAGTAGTATAGTTGCAGGGGAACCCTACGAGCAGTACTTC. Together with reference TRBV19 and TRBJ2-7, the CDR3 gives the full variable domain: DGGITQSPKYLFRKEGQNVTLSCEQNLNHDAMYWYRQDPGQGLRLIYYSQIVNDFQKGDIAEGYSVSREKKESFPLTVTSAQKNPTAFYLCASSIVAGEPYEQYFGPGTRLTVT.

This chain links TRBV4-2 with TRBJ2-3, with D unclear. V dropped 0 bases and J dropped 6 bases, with 4 bases sitting between them. CDR1 is LGHNA, CDR2 YNFKEQ, per germline. This CDR3 spans 12 amino acids. The DNA for the CDR3 is TGTGCCAGCAGCCAAGATCGTGATACGCAGTATTTT. This encodes CASSQDRDTQYF.

The chain recombines TRBV4-2 with TRBJ2-7; 13 bases map to TRBD2. CDR3 size: 17 residues. CDR1 and CDR2 (germline): LGHNA, YNFKEQ. The V segment lost 3 bases and the J segment 1 base; nucleotides outside the gene matches: 6. The CDR3 sequence: CASSQFQGLAGSYEQYF. The CDR3 nucleotides are TGTGCCAGCAGCCAGTTCCAGGGACTAGCGGGATCCTACGAGCAGTACTTC.

The gene calls are TRBV19 and TRBJ1-2; D might be TRBD1 (6 bases). Germline CDR1 reads LNHDA; CDR2 reads SQIVND (reference sequence). The V end lost 5 bases, the J end lost 4 bases, and 17 bases lay between the germline ends. This CDR3 comprises 15 residues. The CDR3 bases are TGTGCCAGTAGTGTTACCCAGGGGAGGGGCTATGGCTACACCTTC. Translating gives CASSVTQGRGYGYTF.